The 29 T cell receptor beta chains below come from one sample, sequenced in a study of cytomegalovirus exposure and HLA in healthy donors. PCR amplification relied on 60 Vbeta primers (plus 13 Jbeta primers). Data came from immunoSEQ multiplex PCR; TCRdb stores just in-frame clones and leaves some out. Among 150,000 to 200,000 clones, about 70% were seen once, and the ten largest hold less than 2%. Source material: PBMCs. The receptors stem from a woman aged 25 to 39 in good health and CMV-seronegative.

V gene TRBV5-1 combines with J gene TRBJ2-1; TRBD2 agrees at 10 bases. V lost 7 bases to trimming and J lost 4 bases; unmatched junction nucleotides: 5. This CDR3 is built from 14 residues. Germline CDR1 reads SGHRS; CDR2 reads YFSETQ. CDR3 sequence (DNA): TGCGCCAGCCGTCTAGCGGGGGTTTACAATGAGCAGTTCTTC. Amino acids: CASRLAGVYNEQFF.

V gene TRBV2 combines with J gene TRBJ2-7, with TRBD1 matching over 8 bases. CDR1 SNHLY and CDR2 FYNNEI come from the germline V gene. V lost 7 bases and J lost 0; bases outside the gene matches: 8. This CDR3 spans 15 amino acids. CDR3 sequence reads: CASNDRDRSSYEQYF. CDR3 nucleotide sequence: TGTGCCAGCAACGATCGGGACAGGAGCTCCTACGAGCAGTACTTC.

The CDR3 nucleotides are TGCGCCAGCAGCCAGGGACAGGGGGGATCCTACGAGCAGTACTTC. Its protein is CASSQGQGGSYEQYF. The chain is built from TRBV4-1 and TRBJ2-7; 11 bases map to TRBD1. The CDR3 consists of 15 residues. Germline values: CDR1 MGHRA, CDR2 YSYEKL. After removal of 3 bases from V and 1 base from J, the junction contained 2 bases not matched to a gene.

This clone was observed once. The J gene is TRBJ2-1, the V gene TRBV11-2, with 10 positions matching TRBD2. The germline gives CDR1 SGHAT, CDR2 FQNNGV. This CDR3 contains 19 residues. V shed 1 base, J shed 7 bases, and the junction held 16 bases outside the gene matches. As DNA, the CDR3 is TGTGCCAGCAGCTTAGTCCCTAGCGGGGGAGCACATAATAGGAATGAGCAGTTCTTC. This codes for CASSLVPSGGAHNRNEQFF. The full variable domain, with the rest looked up from reference TRBV11-2 and TRBJ2-1, is EAGVAQSPRYKIIEKRQSVAFWCNPISGHATLYWYQQILGQGPKLLIQFQNNGVVDDSQLPKDRFSAERLKGVDSTLKIQPAKLEDSAVYLCASSLVPSGGAHNRNEQFFGPGTRLTVL.

This clone turned up a few times. The gene calls are TRBV6-6 and TRBJ2-7; D perhaps matches TRBD1 (5 bases). V was shortened by 2 bases and J by 0 bases, with 8 bases between the two germline ends. Germline V gives CDR1 MNHNY, CDR2 SVGAGI (reference sequence). The CDR3 contains 14 residues. The CDR3, as DNA: TGTGCCAGCAGTTACCGGACAACCTCCTACGAGCAGTACTTC. Translated: CASSYRTTSYEQYF.

This clone is a singleton in its sample. The chain couples TRBV19 to TRBJ2-7; a possible D gene is TRBD2 (6 bases). V was trimmed by 6 bases and J by 5 bases, leaving 14 bases between them. This CDR3 spans 13 amino acids. In germline, CDR1 is LNHDA, CDR2 SQIVND (reference sequence). The CDR3 protein is CASRKLGGDEQYF. The CDR3 DNA reads as TGTGCCAGTAGGAAATTGGGAGGAGACGAGCAGTACTTC.

This chain links TRBV7-7 with TRBJ2-2, with D tentatively TRBD2 (7 bases). The CDR3 is 20 residues long. The V end was cut by 5 bases, the J end by 1 base, with 26 bases between. The germline V gene encodes CDR1 SSHAT and CDR2 FNYEAQ (reference sequence). The CDR3 spells CASSPRDSRGAVMNTGELFF. The CDR3 bases are TGTGCCAGCAGCCCACGTGACTCTCGGGGGGCTGTCATGAACACCGGGGAGCTGTTTTTT.

The V call is TRBV6-4, the J call TRBJ2-3, with D possibly TRBD1 on 6 matching bases. CDR1 is MRHNA and CDR2 is SNTAGT in the germline V gene. Trimming removed 4 bases at V and 3 bases at J, with 26 bases between. The CDR3 loop spans 19 amino acids. The CDR3 nucleotides are TGTGCCAGCAGTGCTACTTTGAGCAGGAACAGGGTTTCTACAGATACGCAGTATTTT. Protein product: CASSATLSRNRVSTDTQYF.

The sample holds a few counts of this clone. The genes are TRBV30 and TRBJ2-3; TRBD2 aligns across 7 bases. V was clipped by 5 bases and J by 3 bases; unmatched bases: 5. The germline gives CDR1 GTSNPN, CDR2 SVGIG (reference sequence). This CDR3 region has 13 residues. The CDR3 region has the DNA TGTGCCTGGGGCCCGCGGGGGACAGATACGCAGTATTTT. Protein product: CAWGPRGTDTQYF.

This sequence joins TRBV4-1 and TRBJ1-1; D not resolved. The germline CDR1 and CDR2 sequences are MGHRA and YSYEKL. The V gene lost 0 bases and the J gene lost 5 bases, with 10 bases spanning the gap. The CDR3 has 14 residues. The CDR3 loop reads CASSQDGRVTEAFF. In DNA, the CDR3 is TGCGCCAGCAGCCAAGATGGGAGGGTGACTGAAGCTTTCTTT.

Here the CDR3 reads CASTDSSGLTDTQYF. The CDR3 nucleotides read TGTGCCAGTACGGACTCTAGCGGTCTCACAGATACGCAGTATTTT. The chain combines TRBV19 with TRBJ2-3; 7 nucleotides agree with TRBD2. Looked up from germline, CDR1 is LNHDA and CDR2 is SQIVND (reference sequence). The CDR3 totals 15 residues. V dropped 7 bases and J dropped 2; count of bases not matched to a gene: 9.

This clone appeared a few times. V is TRBV2 and J is TRBJ2-2, with D possibly matching TRBD1 (5 bases). The V and J ends lost 7 bases and 1 base respectively, with 10 bases between them. This CDR3 is built from 14 residues. Germline V CDR1 and CDR2: SNHLY, FYNNEI. CDR3 protein: CASKGALNTGELFF. CDR3 DNA: TGTGCCAGCAAAGGGGCCCTGAACACCGGGGAGCTGTTTTTT. Drawing the rest from reference TRBV2 and TRBJ2-2, the complete variable domain is EPEVTQTPSHQVTQMGQEVILRCVPISNHLYFYWYRQILGQKVEFLVSFYNNEISEKSEIFDDQFSVERPDGSNFTLKIRSTKLEDSAMYFCASKGALNTGELFFGEGSRLTVL.

DNA for the CDR3: TGTGCCAGCAGCTACGGGACAAGTGAAGCTTTCTTT. It is translated as CASSYGTSEAFF. V is TRBV7-3 and J is TRBJ1-1; D perhaps matches TRBD1 (6 bases). The germline V gene encodes CDR1 SGHTA and CDR2 FQGTGA. The CDR3 extends over 12 amino acids. V was shortened by 4 bases and J by 7 bases, with 10 bases between the two germline ends.

This clone was seen more than once but under ten times. CDR3 coding DNA: TGCGCCAGCAGCCAAGGATATGGAGTTACTTACAATGAGCAGTTCTTC. It encodes CASSQGYGVTYNEQFF. V is TRBV4-3 and J is TRBJ2-1, with no clear D. CDR1 LGHNA and CDR2 YSLEER come from the germline V gene. CDR3 length equals 16 residues. The ends were cut back, 1 base at V and 4 bases at J, with 14 bases in the middle.

This clone was counted only a few times. The genes are TRBV7-3 and TRBJ2-5; 8 nucleotides agree with TRBD1. Germline assignment: CDR1 SGHTA and CDR2 FQGTGA. The length of the CDR3 is 15 residues. V was clipped by 3 bases and J by 5 bases; unmatched bases: 8. The CDR3 coding sequence is TGTGCCAGCAGCTTTCAGGGGGCTAGGATGGAGACCCAGTACTTC. Translating it yields CASSFQGARMETQYF.

V usage is TRBV30 and J usage is TRBJ1-2; tentatively, D is TRBD1 (6 bases). The length of the CDR3 is 14 residues. Germline V gene sequence: CDR1 GTSNPN, CDR2 SVGIG (reference sequence). The DNA of the CDR3 is TGTGCTCACGACTCCGGGGGGCGCGACTATGGCTACACCTTC. Translated, it gives CAHDSGGRDYGYTF.

This clone was seen only a few times. This chain links TRBV19 with TRBJ2-2; 8 nucleotides agree with TRBD2. The CDR3 spans 14 residues. V shed 5 bases and J 5 bases; nucleotides not matched to a gene: 4. Per germline, CDR1 LNHDA and CDR2 SQIVND (reference sequence). CDR3 residues: CASSGLALTGELFF. CDR3 nucleotides: TGTGCCAGTAGTGGACTAGCATTGACCGGGGAGCTGTTTTTT.

V gene TRBV27 combines with J gene TRBJ2-2; D possibly corresponds to TRBD2 (5 bases). Germline CDR1 MNHEY, CDR2 SMNVEV (reference sequence). Trimming removed 7 bases at V and 1 base at J, with 16 bases between. The CDR3 spans 16 residues. The CDR3 DNA reads TGTGCCAGCACTCGTATGAGAGGGCTGAACACCGGGGAGCTGTTTTTT. As protein: CASTRMRGLNTGELFF.

This chain links TRBV6-1 with TRBJ2-5; TRBD1 matches 10 bases. With V trimmed by 5 bases and J by 4 bases, 7 bases remained unmatched. This CDR3 has 15 amino acids. The germline V gene encodes CDR1 MNHNS and CDR2 SASEGT. CDR3 loop: CASSPLGTGVETQYF. The CDR3 DNA is TGTGCCAGCAGTCCTCTTGGGACAGGGGTAGAGACCCAGTACTTC.

The chain recombines TRBV2 with TRBJ1-1, with 8 bases fitting TRBD1. Looked up from germline, CDR1 is SNHLY and CDR2 is FYNNEI. Trimming at V came to 8 bases and at J to 1 base, leaving 0 bases not matched to a gene. CDR3 length equals 12 residues. The DNA of the CDR3 is TGTGCCAGCGGGACAGGGAACACTGAAGCTTTCTTT. It is translated as CASGTGNTEAFF.

The chain has TRBV6-5 and TRBJ1-1, with TRBD1 as a possible D gene (5 bases). There are 14 residues in the CDR3. The germline V gene encodes CDR1 MNHEY and CDR2 SVGAGI. V lost 6 bases and J lost 3, with 14 bases in between. The CDR3 DNA reads as TGTGCCAGCAGAAGGGGCTCGGCGGACACTGAAGCTTTCTTT. Encoded protein: CASRRGSADTEAFF.

This clone was detected only a few times. This chain connects TRBV5-1 to TRBJ1-1; D possibly corresponds to TRBD1 (6 bases). The germline gives CDR1 SGHRS, CDR2 YFSETQ. The V gene lost 6 bases and the J gene lost 5 bases, with 14 bases spanning the gap. CDR3 length equals 13 residues. The CDR3: CASTAAGTTEAFF. The DNA of the CDR3 is TGCGCCAGCACGGCCGCAGGGACAACTGAAGCTTTCTTT.

This chain links TRBV28 with TRBJ1-1; no clear D gene. Germline V gene lookup returns CDR1 MDHEN and CDR2 SYDVKM. CDR3 size: 13 residues. Trimming stripped 5 bases from V and 2 bases from J, with 9 bases between. CDR3 amino acids: CASSPWSNTEAFF. CDR3 DNA sequence: TGTGCCAGCAGTCCCTGGAGTAACACTGAAGCTTTCTTT.

The J gene is TRBJ2-1, the V gene TRBV27, with TRBD2 identical over 7 bases. CDR3 length: 17 amino acids. J lost 0 bases, V lost 5 bases, and 10 bases had no gene match. Germline V gives CDR1 MNHEY, CDR2 SMNVEV (reference sequence). Here the CDR3 reads CASSTIGGGSSYNEQFF. The CDR3 nucleotides are TGTGCCAGCAGTACTATAGGCGGCGGGAGCTCCTACAATGAGCAGTTCTTC.

The chain employs TRBV29-1 and TRBJ2-1, with D maybe TRBD2 (6 bases). Trimming pared 7 bases from V and 0 bases from J, leaving 13 bases between. Germline CDR1 SQVTM, CDR2 ANQGSEA. The CDR3 runs 14 residues. This CDR3 reads CSASRRVSYNEQFF. The CDR3 nucleotides read TGCAGCGCTTCGCGGAGGGTCTCCTACAATGAGCAGTTCTTC.

The chain is built from TRBV4-2 and TRBJ2-1; no definite D call. Trimming removed 0 bases from V and 2 bases from J, with 5 bases in between. CDR1 LGHNA and CDR2 YNFKEQ come from the germline V gene. This CDR3 has 14 amino acids. The CDR3 sequence: CASSQDWPYNEQFF. The CDR3, as DNA: TGTGCCAGCAGCCAAGATTGGCCCTACAATGAGCAGTTCTTC.

The J gene is TRBJ1-5, the V gene TRBV27; TRBD1 agrees at 11 bases. There are 14 residues in the CDR3. After removal of 6 bases from V and 5 bases from J, the junction contained 3 bases not matched to a gene. Germline CDR1 MNHEY, CDR2 SMNVEV (reference sequence). The CDR3 is CASSPDRGHQPQHF. For the CDR3, the DNA is TGTGCCAGCAGCCCGGACAGGGGGCATCAGCCCCAGCATTTT.

This clone was seen more than once but under ten times. The chain recombines TRBV6-5 with TRBJ1-1; TRBD1 might be the D (5 bases). V was pared by 5 bases and J by 1 base, with 11 bases between. Germline CDR1 is MNHEY and CDR2 is SVGAGI. CDR3 length: 14 amino acids. The CDR3 region has the DNA TGTGCCAGCAGTCCTACCCAGGGGAACACTGAAGCTTTCTTT. Translated, it gives CASSPTQGNTEAFF.

The chain links TRBV27 to TRBJ1-6, with 7 bases identical to TRBD1. The germline gives CDR1 MNHEY, CDR2 SMNVEV (reference sequence). This CDR3 spans 14 amino acids. Unmatched junction bases numbered 8, after V lost 5 bases and J lost 10 bases. This CDR3 is CASSPTTGRSPLHF. The DNA of the CDR3 is TGTGCCAGCAGTCCTACGACAGGGCGCTCACCCCTCCACTTT.